What follows are 7 T cell receptor beta chains derived from one specimen sequenced in a study of control samples from healthy donors and cancer patients. Measured with immunoSEQ multiplex PCR; TCRdb has only the in-frame clones, and not every one. Here the sample spans about 61,000 clones, around 91% being singletons. The sequenced sample consisted of PBMCs. These TCRs come from a man aged 55 to 70 with colorectal cancer.

V usage is TRBV6-5 and J usage is TRBJ1-6, with 8 bases that match TRBD1. CDR1 and CDR2 (germline): MNHEY, SVGAGI. The V gene end was trimmed by 0 bases and the J gene end by 7 bases; junction bases not matched to a gene: 5. This CDR3 contains 16 residues. The CDR3 protein is CASSYSTDRANSPLHF. CDR3 DNA sequence: TGTGCCAGCAGTTACTCGACGGACAGGGCCAATTCACCCCTCCACTTT.

The J gene is TRBJ2-1, the V gene TRBV6-1, with D uncertain. Trimming took off 3 bases at V and 7 bases at J, with 16 bases between the two ends. Germline CDR1 is MNHNS and CDR2 is SASEGT. The CDR3 spans 15 residues. Written as DNA, the CDR3 is TGTGCCAGCAGTGATATAGGTACCCGGGCAAATGAGCAGTTCTTC. Protein sequence: CASSDIGTRANEQFF.

This chain joins TRBV2 and TRBJ1-2; 10 positions match TRBD1. CDR3 length: 16 residues. V shed 5 bases and J 1 base; nucleotides not matched to a gene: 7. Germline V gene data show CDR1 as SNHLY and CDR2 as FYNNEI. CDR3 coding DNA: TGTGCCAGCAGTCTCCTGGGACAGGGGATTAACTATGGCTACACCTTC. Translating it yields CASSLLGQGINYGYTF.

The V and J genes are TRBV5-1 and TRBJ1-3; D is perhaps TRBD1 (5 bases). The CDR3 extends over 15 amino acids. From germline, CDR1 is SGHRS and CDR2 YFSETQ. V lost 0 bases, J lost 3 bases, and 10 bases lay in between. The CDR3 nucleotides read TGCGCCAGCAGCTTGGGACAGACCCATGGAAACACCATATATTTT. Protein sequence: CASSLGQTHGNTIYF.

The genes are TRBV5-8 and TRBJ2-6; a weak D match, TRBD1 (6 bases). V dropped 4 bases and J dropped 3 bases, with 11 bases sitting between them. Germline values: CDR1 SGHTS, CDR2 YDEGEE. The CDR3 has 15 residues. CDR3: CASSLTGSGANVLTF. The CDR3 bases are TGTGCCAGCAGCCTAACAGGGAGTGGGGCCAACGTCCTGACTTTC.

V is TRBV19 and J is TRBJ1-1; D possibly corresponds to TRBD1 (6 bases). V was pared by 5 bases and J by 4 bases, with 11 bases between. This CDR3 is 13 amino acids long. Germline V gives CDR1 LNHDA, CDR2 SQIVND (reference sequence). The CDR3, as DNA: TGTGCCAGTAGTCTGGGGGCCGCCACTGAAGCTTTCTTT. Protein product: CASSLGAATEAFF.

The chain has TRBV20-1 and TRBJ1-1; D not resolved. CDR1 and CDR2 (germline): DFQATT, SNEGSKA (reference sequence). The CDR3 consists of 10 residues. Trimming stripped 6 bases from V and 0 bases from J, with 2 bases between. Here the CDR3 DNA reads TGCAGTGCGATGAACACTGAAGCTTTCTTT. It encodes CSAMNTEAFF.